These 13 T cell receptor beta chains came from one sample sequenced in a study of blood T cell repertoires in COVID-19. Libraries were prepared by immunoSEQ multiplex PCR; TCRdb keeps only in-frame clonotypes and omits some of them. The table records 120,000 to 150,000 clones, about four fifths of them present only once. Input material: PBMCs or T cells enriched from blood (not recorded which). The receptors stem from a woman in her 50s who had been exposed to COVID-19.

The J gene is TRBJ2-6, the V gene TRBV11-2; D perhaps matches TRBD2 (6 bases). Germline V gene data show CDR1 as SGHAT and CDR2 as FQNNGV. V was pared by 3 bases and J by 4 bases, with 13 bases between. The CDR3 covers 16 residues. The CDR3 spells CASSLRRDPGANVLTF. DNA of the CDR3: TGTGCCAGCAGCTTGAGGAGGGACCCCGGGGCCAACGTCCTGACTTTC.

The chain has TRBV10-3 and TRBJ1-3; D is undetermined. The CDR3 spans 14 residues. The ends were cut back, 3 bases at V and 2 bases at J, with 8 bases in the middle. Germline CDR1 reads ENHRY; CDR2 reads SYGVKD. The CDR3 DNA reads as TGTGCCATCAGTGATTCGGGGACTGGAAACACCATATATTTT. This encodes CAISDSGTGNTIYF.

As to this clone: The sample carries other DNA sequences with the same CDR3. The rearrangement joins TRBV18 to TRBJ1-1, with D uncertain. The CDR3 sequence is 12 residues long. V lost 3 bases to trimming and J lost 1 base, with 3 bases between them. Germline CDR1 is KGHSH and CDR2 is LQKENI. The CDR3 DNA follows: TGTGCCAGCTCACCGAGGAACACTGAAGCTTTCTTT. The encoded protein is CASSPRNTEAFF.

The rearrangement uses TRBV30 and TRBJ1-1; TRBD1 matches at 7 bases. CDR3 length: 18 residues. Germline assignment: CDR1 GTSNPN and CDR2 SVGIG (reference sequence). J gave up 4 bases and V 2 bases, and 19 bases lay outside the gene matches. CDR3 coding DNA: TGTGCCTGGAGTATCAGAAGGGGGCAGGACCTAAAGAGCACTGAAGCTTTCTTT. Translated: CAWSIRRGQDLKSTEAFF.

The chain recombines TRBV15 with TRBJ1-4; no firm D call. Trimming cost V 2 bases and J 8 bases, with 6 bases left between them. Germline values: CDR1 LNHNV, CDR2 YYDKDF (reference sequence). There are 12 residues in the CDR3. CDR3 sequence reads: CATSRRGEKLFF. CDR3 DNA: TGTGCCACCAGCAGACGAGGGGAAAAACTGTTTTTT.

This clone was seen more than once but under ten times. CDR3 in amino acids: CSVGQSGQPQHF. The CDR3 nucleotides read TGCAGCGTCGGACAAAGTGGTCAGCCCCAGCATTTT. The V and J genes are TRBV29-1 and TRBJ1-5; the D gene is possibly TRBD1 (5 bases). Germline CDR1 is SQVTM and CDR2 is ANQGSEA. The CDR3 extends over 12 amino acids. V was trimmed by 6 bases and J by 6 bases, leaving 12 bases between them.

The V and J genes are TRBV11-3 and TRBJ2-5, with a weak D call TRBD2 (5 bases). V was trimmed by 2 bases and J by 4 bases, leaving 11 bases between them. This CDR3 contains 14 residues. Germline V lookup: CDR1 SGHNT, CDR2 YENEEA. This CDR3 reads CASSLSVGGETQYF. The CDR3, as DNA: TGTGCCAGCAGCTTATCTGTAGGAGGAGAGACCCAGTACTTC.

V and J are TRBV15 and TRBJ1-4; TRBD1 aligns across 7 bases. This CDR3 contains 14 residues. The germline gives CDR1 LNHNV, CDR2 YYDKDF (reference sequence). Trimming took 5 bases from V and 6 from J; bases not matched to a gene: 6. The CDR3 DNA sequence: TGTGCCACCAGCTTAGGGGGCTTTGATGAAAAACTGTTTTTT. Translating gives CATSLGGFDEKLFF.

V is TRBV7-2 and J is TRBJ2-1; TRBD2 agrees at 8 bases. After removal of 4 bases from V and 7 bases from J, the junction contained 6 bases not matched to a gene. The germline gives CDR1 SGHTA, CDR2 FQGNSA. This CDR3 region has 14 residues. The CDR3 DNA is TGTGCCAGCAGCTCCGCCGGGACTAGGAATGAGCAGTTCTTC. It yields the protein CASSSAGTRNEQFF.

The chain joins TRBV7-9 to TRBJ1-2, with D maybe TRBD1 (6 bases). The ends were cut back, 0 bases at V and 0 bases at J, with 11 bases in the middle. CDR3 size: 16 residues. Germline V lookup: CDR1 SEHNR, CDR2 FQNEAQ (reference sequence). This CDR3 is CASSLAPGQTNYGYTF. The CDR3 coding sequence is TGTGCCAGCAGCTTAGCGCCGGGACAAACTAACTATGGCTACACCTTC.

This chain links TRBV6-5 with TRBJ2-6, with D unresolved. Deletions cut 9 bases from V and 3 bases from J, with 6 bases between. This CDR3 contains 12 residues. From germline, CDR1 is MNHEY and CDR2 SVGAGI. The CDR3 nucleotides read TGTGCCAGTATCGGTGGGGCCAACGTCCTGACTTTC. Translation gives CASIGGANVLTF.

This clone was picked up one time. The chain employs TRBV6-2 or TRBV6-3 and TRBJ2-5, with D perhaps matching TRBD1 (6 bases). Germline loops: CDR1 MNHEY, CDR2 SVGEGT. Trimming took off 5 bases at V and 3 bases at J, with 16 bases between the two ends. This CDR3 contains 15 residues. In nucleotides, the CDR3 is TGTGCCAGCAGTCCCGGACAGCAAAGAGAAGAGACCCAGTACTTC. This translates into CASSPGQQREETQYF.

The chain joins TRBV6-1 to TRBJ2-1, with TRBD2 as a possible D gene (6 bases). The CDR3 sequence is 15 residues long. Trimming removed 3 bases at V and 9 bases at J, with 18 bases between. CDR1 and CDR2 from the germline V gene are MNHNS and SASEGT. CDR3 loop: CASSEGRTSLGEQFF. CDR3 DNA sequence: TGTGCCAGCAGTGAGGGCCGTACTAGCTTAGGTGAGCAGTTCTTC.